One sample yielded the 15 T cell receptor beta chains listed below, sequenced in a study of T cell clonality in common variable immunodeficiency. The repertoire was sequenced with immunoSEQ multiplex PCR; TCRdb's copy has only in-frame clones and lacks some. Recorded here are some 28,000 clones, with no singletons, and the ten leading clones hold approximately 13%. The sequencing input was peripheral blood mononuclear cells. Receptors originate from a person aged 18 to 75 in good health.

This clone has ten or more counts. The observed sequence ends 3 residues before the CDR3 terminus, with the missing tail filled in from the germline J gene. This chain uses TRBV5-1 with TRBJ2-2; the match to TRBD1 covers 8 bases. Germline V lookup: CDR1 SGHRS, CDR2 YFSETQ. This CDR3 comprises 16 residues. The DNA read from the CDR3 is TGCGCCAGCAGCTTGCCAGGGGGACAGGCCAATGAAAAG. This gives the protein CASSLPGGQANEK. The entire CDR3 protein is CASSLPGGQANEKLFF. Filled out from reference TRBV5-1 and TRBJ2-2, the complete variable domain reads KAGVTQTPRYLIKTRGQQVTLSCSPISGHRSVSWYQQTPGQGLQFLFEYFSETQRNKGNFPGRFSGRQFSNSRSEMNVSTLELGDSALYLCASSLPGGQANEKLFFGEGSRLTVL.

In this sample, this clone turned up many times. The read stops 3 residues short of the end of the CDR3; the missing end is completed from the germline J gene. V and J are TRBV2 and TRBJ2-3, with 9 bases matching TRBD2. Losses at the gene ends were 6 bases for V and 4 bases for J; bases not matched to a gene: 8. CDR3 length: 15 amino acids. Germline V gene data show CDR1 as SNHLY and CDR2 as FYNNEI. The sequenced CDR3 bases are TGTGCCAGCAGCTCTAGCGGGGTGGGTCCAGATACG. This translates into CASSSSGVGPDT. The CDR3, in full, reads CASSSSGVGPDTQYF.

Points on this clone: Coverage ceases 3 residues before the CDR3 finishes, and the germline J gene fills in the end. V gene TRBV19 combines with J gene TRBJ2-2; D possibly corresponds to TRBD1 (6 bases). CDR1 LNHDA and CDR2 SQIVND come from the germline V gene (reference sequence). This CDR3 has 13 amino acids. The V gene lost 6 bases and the J gene lost 7 bases, with 12 bases spanning the gap. The CDR3 protein is CASSFSQGGELFF. The covered CDR3 bases are TGTGCCAGTAGCTTTTCACAGGGCGGGGAG. The entire variable domain, with the rest obtained from reference TRBV19 and TRBJ2-2, is as follows: DGGITQSPKYLFRKEGQNVTLSCEQNLNHDAMYWYRQDPGQGLRLIYYSQIVNDFQKGDIAEGYSVSREKKESFPLTVTSAQKNPTAFYLCASSFSQGGELFFGEGSRLTVL.

This clone was detected ten times or more. The sequence runs out 3 residues before the end of the CDR3; the remainder is reconstructed from the germline J gene. This chain joins TRBV6-1 and TRBJ1-5; D is possibly TRBD1 (5 bases). Germline V gives CDR1 MNHNS, CDR2 SASEGT. Trimming shortened V by 0 bases and J by 4 bases, and 7 bases separated the two germline ends. The CDR3 is 14 amino acids. The CDR3 loop is CASSEARQNQPQHF. Partial CDR3 DNA: TGTGCCAGCAGTGAAGCGCGACAGAATCAGCCC.

Ten or more counts support this clone. The read finishes 3 residues shy of the CDR3 end, and the germline J gene is used to complete it. The gene calls are TRBV6-2 or TRBV6-3 and TRBJ1-6; no clear D. This CDR3 spans 14 amino acids. Per germline, CDR1 MNHEY and CDR2 SVGEGT. CDR3 DNA (partial): TGTGCCAGCAGCCGGGCCCGCGGACTCGCTCCC. Translated, it gives CASSRARGLAP. The whole CDR3 protein reads CASSRARGLAPLHF.

Points on this clone: From the germline J gene comes the end of the CDR3, since the read stops 3 residues before it. The chain carries TRBV7-3 and TRBJ2-1, with D perhaps matching TRBD1 (6 bases). The V end lost 4 bases, the J end lost 0 bases, and 7 bases lay between the germline ends. From germline, CDR1 is SGHTA and CDR2 FQGTGA. The CDR3 runs to 14 residues. Partial CDR3 DNA: TGTGCCAGCAGCTCACAGGGCTCCTACAATGAG. Translated: CASSSQGSYNE. In full, the CDR3 is CASSSQGSYNEQFF. The full variable domain, with the rest looked up from reference TRBV7-3 and TRBJ2-1, is GAGVSQTPSNKVTEKGKYVELRCDPISGHTALYWYRQSLGQGPEFLIYFQGTGAADDSGLPNDRFFAVRPEGSVSTLKIQRTERGDSAVYLCASSSQGSYNEQFFGPGTRLTVL.

This clone has only a few counts. At one end the junction does not follow the germline gene, possibly because of a read error. Coverage ceases 3 residues before the CDR3 finishes, and the germline J gene fills in the end. Additional DNA sequences in this sample encode the identical CDR3. The chain recombines TRBV30 with TRBJ1-3; TRBD1 matches at 11 bases. Germline lookup yields CDR1 GTSNPN and CDR2 SVGIG (reference sequence). The CDR3 sequence is 15 residues long. The CDR3 reads CAWNFIGTGGNTIYF. CDR3 bases read: TGTGCCTGGAATTTCATCGGGACAGGGGGAAACACA.

With regard to this clone: Just one base apart from a much larger clone, this may be a read error. Other DNA sequences in the same sample also yield this CDR3. Here the CDR3 reads CASSLSSSYNSPLHF. The DNA read from the CDR3 is TGTGCCAGCAGCTTAAGCAGCTCCTATAATTCACCC. The J gene is TRBJ1-6, the V gene TRBV7-3; D remains ambiguous. The sequenced fragment ends 3 residues before the CDR3 boundary, so the rest is inferred from the germline J gene. CDR1 and CDR2 from the germline V gene are SGHTA and FQGTGA. V lost 1 base, J lost 0 bases, and 4 bases lay in between. This CDR3 has 15 residues.

This clone was seen more than once but under ten times. The read ends 3 residues early relative to the CDR3; the germline J gene fills the gap. The rearrangement uses TRBV2 and TRBJ2-2, with 7 bases that match TRBD2. The CDR3 has 12 amino acids. Looked up from germline, CDR1 is SNHLY and CDR2 is FYNNEI. Unmatched junction bases numbered 0, after V lost 6 bases and J lost 5 bases. The sequenced part of the CDR3 DNA is TGTGCCAGCAGGGGGGGGACCGGGGAG. Translated: CASRGGTGE. The whole CDR3 sequence reads CASRGGTGELFF.

This clone came up many times. The CDR3 extends 3 residues past the end of the read, so its final part is completed from the germline J gene. The chain employs TRBV7-8 and TRBJ2-1, with 7 bases matching TRBD2. V shed 8 bases and J 0 bases; nucleotides not matched to a gene: 7. Germline V gives CDR1 SGHVS, CDR2 FQNEAQ. This CDR3 comprises 15 residues. The DNA read from the CDR3 is TGTGCCAGCGGACTAGAGTGGAGCTCCTACAATGAG. Translating it yields CASGLEWSSYNE. The whole CDR3 region reads CASGLEWSSYNEQFF. Based on the CDR3 plus reference TRBV7-8 and TRBJ2-1, the full variable domain is GAGVSQSPRYKVAKRGQDVALRCDPISGHVSLFWYQQALGQGPEFLTYFQNEAQLDKSGLPSDRFFAERPEGSVSTLKIQRTQQEDSAVYLCASGLEWSSYNEQFFGPGTRLTVL.

This clone was observed at least ten times. Just one base apart from a much larger clone, this may be a read error. The read terminates 3 residues before the CDR3 end, so the remaining end is supplied by the germline J gene. The chain carries TRBV2 and TRBJ2-7; 7 nucleotides align to TRBD1. Germline lookup yields CDR1 SNHLY and CDR2 FYNNEI. This CDR3 comprises 14 residues. Trimming at V came to 3 bases and at J to 0 bases, leaving 2 bases not matched to a gene. CDR3 bases read: TGTGCCAGCAGTGACGGGGACAGCTCCTACGAG. As protein: CASSDGDSSYE. The whole CDR3 protein is CASSDGDSSYEQYF.

This clone was picked up a small number of times. The read falls 3 residues short of the CDR3 end, and the missing part is taken from the germline J gene. The V gene is TRBV5-6, the J gene TRBJ2-5, with D tentatively TRBD2 (5 bases). This CDR3 is built from 14 residues. V lost 6 bases, J lost 3 bases, and 15 bases lay in between. Germline CDR1 SGHDT, CDR2 YYEEEE. CDR3 loop: CASTPPSGEETQYF. The CDR3 bases that were read are TGTGCCAGCACCCCTCCCTCCGGGGAAGAGACC.

Many counts were recorded for this clone. The read falls 3 residues short of the CDR3 end, and the missing part is taken from the germline J gene. The chain recombines TRBV5-5 with TRBJ2-2, with 7 bases fitting TRBD1. The V and J ends lost 7 bases and 4 bases, in that order; junction bases with no gene match: 7. This CDR3 has 14 amino acids. Germline V gives CDR1 SGHKS, CDR2 YYEKEE (reference sequence). CDR3 DNA, as far as it was read: TGTGCCAGCGGGAGACAGGGCAGCACCGGGGAG. Translated: CASGRQGSTGE. The full CDR3 is CASGRQGSTGELFF.

Ten or more counts support this clone. CDR3 amino acids: CASSSSYEKLFF. The covered CDR3 bases are TGTGCCAGCAGCTCCTCTTATGAAAAA. The V call is TRBV7-9, the J call TRBJ1-4; no firm D call. The read finishes 3 residues shy of the CDR3 end, and the germline J gene is used to complete it. Trimming took off 4 bases at V and 6 bases at J, with 6 bases between the two ends. CDR3 length: 12 amino acids. Germline loops: CDR1 SEHNR, CDR2 FQNEAQ (reference sequence). Using reference TRBV7-9 and TRBJ1-4 for the parts outside the CDR3, the full variable domain is DTGVSQNPRHKITKRGQNVTFRCDPISEHNRLYWYRQTLGQGPEFLTYFQNEAQLEKSRLLSDRFSAERPKGSFSTLEIQRTEQGDSAMYLCASSSSYEKLFFGSGTQLSVL.

For this clone: The read is 3 residues too short to cover the CDR3 end, so that end is filled in from the germline J gene. Other DNA sequences of this sample code for an identical CDR3. The chain joins TRBV6-1 to TRBJ1-1, with D perhaps TRBD1 (5 bases). The CDR3 is 14 residues long. Germline V CDR1 and CDR2: MNHNS, SASEGT. The sequenced part of the CDR3 DNA is TGTGCCAGCAGTGAATCGCTAAGGGGTCGAAAA. It translates to CASSESLRGRK. The whole CDR3 sequence reads CASSESLRGRKAFF.